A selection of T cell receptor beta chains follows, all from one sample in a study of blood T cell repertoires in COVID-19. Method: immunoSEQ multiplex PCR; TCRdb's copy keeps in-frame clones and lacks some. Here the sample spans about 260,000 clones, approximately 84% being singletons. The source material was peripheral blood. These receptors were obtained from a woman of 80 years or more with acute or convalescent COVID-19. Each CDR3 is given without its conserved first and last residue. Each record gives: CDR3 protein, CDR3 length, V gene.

ASSLGEGTNNEQF	13	TRBV5-1
ASSQGTGAGNTIY	13	TRBV4-1
ASSAGLVFSGELF	13	TRBV7-2
ASSPDRGTATNEKLF	15	TRBV18
ASSPPRGWGYT	11	TRBV28
ASSFSGGNTEAF	12	TRBV5-1
ASSLALGASNEKLF	14	TRBV5-5
ASSLSGANYGYT	12	TRBV7-8
ASSLVSGSYEQY	12	TRBV7-8
AISLLAQETQY	11	TRBV10-3
ASSYEYSDRQPQH	13	TRBV6-2/TRBV6-3
ASSPGGLAGTDTQY	14	TRBV5-1
ASNQHQGMGEKLF	13	TRBV11-2
ASKGDSYEQY	10	TRBV5-1
ASSYLQNNEQF	11	TRBV6-5
ASSQVTGGNTEAF	13	TRBV4-3
ASSLESNEQY	10	TRBV7-9
ASSLGLETDTQY	12	TRBV5-1
ASSLVWTGGTDTQY	14	TRBV5-1
ASGQGTGKDQPQH	13	TRBV5-8
ASRKAGGVTDTQY	13	TRBV9
ASSQDLWTTRDTQY	14	TRBV4-2
ASKPVRGYNQPQH	13	TRBV27
ASSLGLAGLNEQF	13	TRBV3-1/TRBV3-2
ASSLKEQPDTQY	12	TRBV5-1
ASTPSRGLTDTQY	13	TRBV25-1
ASSQGGAGAGYT	12	TRBV3-1/TRBV3-2
SASTYRDSQF	10	TRBV20-1
ASSQEPGLAGFEQY	14	TRBV4-2